This T cell receptor (beta chain) was recorded in a study of blood T cells in healthy people across ages. Findings and caveats of the study: Fewer expanded clones and more diversity marked long-lived versus aged donors. A roughly linear age-dependent decrease characterized TCR beta diversity per million T cells.

This CDR3 contains 15 residues. Looked up from germline, CDR1 is SGHRS and CDR2 is YFSETQ. V was clipped by 4 bases and J by 3 bases, with 14 bases between them. Next came a second PCR, run for about 6 to 11 cycles, which used a sample-barcoded 5' primer along with a J-beta primer mix. TCRdb analysed the 5' RACE reads with MiXCR anew, one entry per CDR3 protein. Among hundreds of thousands of distinct CDR3 sequences, roughly 60% were seen once, and the ten largest hold roughly 20%. The people who gave samples were healthy Caucasians from Russia, aged roughly 6 to 95. Remarks on this clonotype: Its antigen remains unknown.

V gene TRBV5-1 combines with J gene TRBJ2-1; D possibly corresponds to TRBD2 (7 bases). The sample taken for sequencing was blood. This receptor was obtained from a young man in good health. The CDR3 protein is CASSPRGPSYNEQFF. DNA for the CDR3: TGCGCCAGCAGCCCGCGGGGGCCGAGCTACAATGAGCAGTTCTTC.